The sequence of this TCR beta chain was determined in a study of T-cell memory formation after mild COVID-19. Study information: The TCR clusters were mostly specific to one donor. Study results and caveats: Some clones that responded were present in memory (sampled pre-infection), which suggests cross-reactive memory joined.

This clonotype has only a few counts. As yet, its antigen is unknown. Using constant-segment primers, 5'RACE produced TCR alpha and TCR beta cDNA libraries carrying sample barcodes and UMIs. TCRdb reprocessed the 5' RACE reads via MiXCR and lists one record per CDR3 protein. The repertoire holds about 270,000 distinct CDR3 sequences, with around 15% as singletons. With V trimmed by 2 bases and J by 0 bases, 5 bases remained unmatched. CDR3 length: 16 amino acids. The specimen sequenced was PBMCs or a T cell subset sorted from them (not recorded which). The clonotype originates from a man aged 18 to 29 who had mild COVID-19 (a few samples of this study predate the infection). Cell type and time point are not known. The chain employs TRBV12-3 or TRBV12-4 and TRBJ2-3, with 7 bases matching TRBD2. CDR3 region: CASSLWGGTSTDTQYF. The CDR3 DNA is TGTGCCAGCAGTTTATGGGGGGGAACTAGCACAGATACGCAGTATTTT.